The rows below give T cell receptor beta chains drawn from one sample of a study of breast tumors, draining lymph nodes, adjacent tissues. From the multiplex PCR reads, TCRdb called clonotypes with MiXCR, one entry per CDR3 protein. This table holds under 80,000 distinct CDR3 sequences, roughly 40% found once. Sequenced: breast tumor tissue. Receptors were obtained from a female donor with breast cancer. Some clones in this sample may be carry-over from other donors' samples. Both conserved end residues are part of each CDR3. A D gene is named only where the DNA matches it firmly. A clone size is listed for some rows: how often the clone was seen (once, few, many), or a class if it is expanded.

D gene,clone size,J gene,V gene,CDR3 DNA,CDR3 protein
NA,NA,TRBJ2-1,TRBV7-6,TGTGCCAGTCGCTTAGCGTTCTACGGGGTACTCTCCTACAATGAGCAGTTCTTC,CASRLAFYGVLSYNEQFF
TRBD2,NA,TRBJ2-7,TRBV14,TGTGCCAGCAGCCGACGGACTAGCATGACTGGCCCCTACGAGCAGTACTTC,CASSRRTSMTGPYEQYF
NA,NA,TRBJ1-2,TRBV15,TGTGCCACCAGCAGGTCACAGGGACCCTATGGCTACACCTTC,CATSRSQGPYGYTF
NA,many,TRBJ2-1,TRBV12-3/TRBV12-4,TGTGCCAGCAGTTTAATGCCCTATGAGCAGTTCTTC,CASSLMPYEQFF
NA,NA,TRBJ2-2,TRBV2,TGTGCCAGCAGTGAAGCATGGCACACCGGGGAGCTGTTTTTT,CASSEAWHTGELFF
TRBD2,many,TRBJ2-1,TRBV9,TGTGCCAGCAGCGTAGCAGGACTAGCCTTGAATGAGCAGTTCTTC,CASSVAGLALNEQFF
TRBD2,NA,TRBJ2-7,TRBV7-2,TGTGCCAGCAGCCGGGGACTAGCGGGAGTCTCGTACGAGCAGTACTTC,CASSRGLAGVSYEQYF
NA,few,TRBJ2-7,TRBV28,TGTGCCAGCAGCGGTCCGGGCTTGCCGTACGAGCAGTACTTC,CASSGPGLPYEQYF
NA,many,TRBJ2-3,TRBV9,TGTGCCAGCAGCGTAGAGGTTACCACAGATACGCAGTATTTT,CASSVEVTTDTQYF
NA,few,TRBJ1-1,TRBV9,TGTGCCAGCAGCGTAGAATTATCGGGTGGCACTGAAGCTTTCTTT,CASSVELSGGTEAFF
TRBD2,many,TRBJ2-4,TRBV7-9,TGTGCCAGCAGCCGATACGGACTAGCGGGAAGGTTGGCCAAAAACATTCAGTACTTC,CASSRYGLAGRLAKNIQYF
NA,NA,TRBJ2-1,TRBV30,TGTGCCTGGACAGGGATTAGCTACAATGAGCAGTTCTTC,CAWTGISYNEQFF
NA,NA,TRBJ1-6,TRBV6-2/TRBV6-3,TGTGCCAGCAGTCATCCGTCGACAGGCTTTTTGTCATGGAGTTCACCCCTCCACTTT,CASSHPSTGFLSWSSPLHF
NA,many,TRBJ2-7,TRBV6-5,TGTGCCAGCAGCCCCGCCAGGCGAGCCTACGAGCAGTACTTC,CASSPARRAYEQYF
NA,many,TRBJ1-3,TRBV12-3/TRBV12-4,TGTGCCAGCAGGCTCGGGGGGTTCCACGGGGCCGCCACTGGAAACACCATATATTTT,CASRLGGFHGAATGNTIYF
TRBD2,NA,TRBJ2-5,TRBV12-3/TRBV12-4,TGTGCCAGCAGTGCCACCCCCAGCGGGAGGGCCGGGGAGACCCAGTACTTC,CASSATPSGRAGETQYF
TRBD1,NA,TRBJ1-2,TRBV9,TGTGCCAGCAGCCCCGGGACAGGGGGCGGCTACACCTTC,CASSPGTGGGYTF
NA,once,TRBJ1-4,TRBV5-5,TGTGCCAGCAGCTACGTAGCGGGACCCTACAATGAAAAACTGTTTTTT,CASSYVAGPYNEKLFF
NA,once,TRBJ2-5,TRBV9,NA,CASSEEAYNSPLHFGNGTQYF
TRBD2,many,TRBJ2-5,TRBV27,TGTGCCAGCATGGGGACTACCGTTAAAGAGACCCAGTACTTC,CASMGTTVKETQYF